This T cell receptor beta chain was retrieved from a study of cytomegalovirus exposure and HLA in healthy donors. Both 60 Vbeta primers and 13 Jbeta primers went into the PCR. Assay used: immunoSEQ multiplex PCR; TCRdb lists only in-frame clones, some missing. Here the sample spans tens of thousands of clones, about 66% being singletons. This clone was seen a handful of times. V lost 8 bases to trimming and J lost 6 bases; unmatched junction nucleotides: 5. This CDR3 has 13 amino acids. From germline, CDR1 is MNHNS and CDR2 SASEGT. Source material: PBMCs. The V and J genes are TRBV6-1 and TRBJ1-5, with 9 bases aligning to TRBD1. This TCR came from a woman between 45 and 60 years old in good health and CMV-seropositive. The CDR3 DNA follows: TGTGCCAGCGGGGACAGGGAGGTTCAGCCCCAGCATTTT. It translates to CASGDREVQPQHF.